These 9 T cell receptor beta chains originate from one sample sequenced in a study of lymphopenia after photon versus proton radiotherapy. The data were produced by immunoSEQ multiplex PCR, yet TCRdb's version contains in-frame clones alone and is incomplete. The repertoire holds some 170,000 clones, with around nine tenths as singletons. Here the sequenced sample was peripheral blood, taken from a patient treated with photon-based radiotherapy. The source of these receptors is a man in his fifties with gastric cancer.

CDR3 loop: CASSLGQGPAQPQHF. CDR3 in DNA: TGTGCCAGCAGCTTAGGGCAGGGCCCGGCACAGCCCCAGCATTTT. The chain is built from TRBV7-2 and TRBJ1-5, with TRBD1 as a possible D gene (5 bases). V was trimmed by 1 base and J by 7 bases, leaving 14 bases between them. Germline V gives CDR1 SGHTA, CDR2 FQGNSA. The CDR3 extends over 15 amino acids.

This clone was recorded only once. This chain connects TRBV5-6 to TRBJ2-7; D is unresolved. V lost 5 bases and J 3 bases, leaving 9 bases between the germline ends. The CDR3 is made up of 12 amino acids. The V gene's germline CDR1 is SGHDT and CDR2 YYEEEE. CDR3 residues: CASRSKGYEQYF. CDR3 coding DNA: TGTGCCAGCAGATCCAAGGGCTACGAGCAGTACTTC.

In its sample, this clone was seen a few times. V is TRBV5-6 and J is TRBJ2-1; D not resolved. CDR1 is SGHDT and CDR2 is YYEEEE in the germline V gene. Trimming took off 2 bases at V and 0 bases at J, with 9 bases between the two ends. CDR3 length equals 15 residues. The CDR3 here is CASSFVLSSYNEQFF. The CDR3 DNA follows: TGTGCCAGCAGCTTTGTGCTAAGCTCCTACAATGAGCAGTTCTTC.

This sequence joins TRBV7-3 and TRBJ2-7, with TRBD2 matching 10 bases. This CDR3 region has 14 residues. In germline, CDR1 is SGHTA, CDR2 FQGTGA. V lost 5 bases, J lost 4 bases, and 5 bases stayed unmatched. The CDR3 DNA reads as TGTGCCAGCAGCCCTTCTAGCGGGAGATACGAGCAGTACTTC. Amino acid sequence: CASSPSSGRYEQYF.

The chain links TRBV27 to TRBJ2-2; 14 bases match TRBD2. CDR1 and CDR2 (germline): MNHEY, SMNVEV (reference sequence). The ends lost 6 bases at V and 6 bases at J; junction bases unmatched: 6. CDR3 size: 16 residues. The DNA for the CDR3 is TGTGCCAGCAGGAGACTAGCGGGAGGGCCGGCCGGGGAGCTGTTTTTT. As protein: CASRRLAGGPAGELFF.

The genes are TRBV29-1 and TRBJ1-5, with TRBD1 matching over 11 bases. With V trimmed by 4 bases and J by 2 bases, 4 bases remained unmatched. Per the germline V gene, CDR1 is SQVTM and CDR2 is ANQGSEA. The CDR3 spans 15 residues. This CDR3 reads CSVGTGGEGNQPQHF. The CDR3 bases are TGCAGCGTTGGGACAGGGGGCGAGGGCAATCAGCCCCAGCATTTT.

V is TRBV7-2 and J is TRBJ2-2; no definite D call. Germline values: CDR1 SGHTA, CDR2 FQGNSA. The CDR3 runs to 13 residues. V was trimmed by 5 bases and J by 6 bases, leaving 10 bases between them. The CDR3 bases are TGTGCCAGCAGCGACCCCCTCGCCGGGGAGCTGTTTTTT. As protein: CASSDPLAGELFF.

The CDR3 reads CASSLGERQETQYF. Here the CDR3 DNA reads TGTGCCAGCAGCTTAGGGGAGCGGCAAGAGACCCAGTACTTC. V and J are TRBV7-9 and TRBJ2-5, with D perhaps TRBD2 (5 bases). CDR3 size: 14 residues. V was pared by 1 base and J by 2 bases, with 8 bases between. Germline V lookup: CDR1 SEHNR, CDR2 FQNEAQ (reference sequence).

V is TRBV18 and J is TRBJ1-5, with a possible D match to TRBD1 (5 bases). Trimming left V 4 bases short and J 4 bases short, with 11 bases between. This CDR3 has 14 residues. In germline, CDR1 is KGHSH, CDR2 LQKENI. CDR3 sequence reads: CASSLQGLNQPQHF. CDR3 bases: TGTGCCAGCTCACTTCAGGGTTTGAATCAGCCCCAGCATTTT.